The clone carrying this TCR beta chain is a singleton in its sample. The CDR3 extends over 17 amino acids. Per germline, CDR1 LNHDA and CDR2 SQIVND (reference sequence). V shed 0 bases and J 1 base; nucleotides not matched to a gene: 6. Naive CD8 cells lacked CD45RO, underwent positive selection for CCR7 and left out terminally differentiated effector memory CD45RA+ cells. The data are from a study of shared clonotypes between healthy human individuals. Clones were read by immunoSEQ multiplex PCR, and TCRdb kept only the in-frame ones, dropping some. The table lists roughly 2,000,000 clones, about 95% of them singletons, with more than 0.9% in the top ten.

The receptor was derived from a man aged 18 to 35 in good health. The chain couples TRBV19 to TRBJ2-7, with 10 bases that match TRBD2. What was sequenced was naive CD8+ T cells sorted from blood. Here the CDR3 reads CASSIDTSGEQSYEQYF. The CDR3, as DNA: TGTGCCAGTAGTATAGATACTAGCGGGGAGCAATCCTACGAGCAGTACTTC.